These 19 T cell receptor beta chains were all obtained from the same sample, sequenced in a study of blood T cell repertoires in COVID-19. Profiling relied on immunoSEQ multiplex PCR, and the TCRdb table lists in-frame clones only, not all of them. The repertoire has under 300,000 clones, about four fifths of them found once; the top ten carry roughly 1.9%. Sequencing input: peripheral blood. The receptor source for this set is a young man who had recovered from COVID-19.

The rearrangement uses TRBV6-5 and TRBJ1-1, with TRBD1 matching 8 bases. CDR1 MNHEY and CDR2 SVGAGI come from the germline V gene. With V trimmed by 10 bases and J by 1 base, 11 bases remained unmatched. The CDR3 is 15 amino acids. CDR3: CATSPADRGNTEAFF. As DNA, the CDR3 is TGTGCCACCTCCCCCGCCGACAGGGGGAACACTGAAGCTTTCTTT.

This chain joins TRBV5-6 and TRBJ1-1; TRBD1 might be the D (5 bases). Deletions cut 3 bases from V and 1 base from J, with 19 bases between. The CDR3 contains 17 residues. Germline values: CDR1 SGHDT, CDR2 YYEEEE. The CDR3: CASSWLTGRVRNTEAFF. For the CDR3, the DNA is TGTGCCAGCAGCTGGCTAACAGGACGGGTCCGGAACACTGAAGCTTTCTTT.

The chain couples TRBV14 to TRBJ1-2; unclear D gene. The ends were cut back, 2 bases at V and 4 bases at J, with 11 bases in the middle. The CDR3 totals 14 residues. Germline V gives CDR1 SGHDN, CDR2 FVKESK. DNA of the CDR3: TGTGCCAGCAGCCAAAGCGGCAGTCTCTATGGCTACACCTTC. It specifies CASSQSGSLYGYTF.

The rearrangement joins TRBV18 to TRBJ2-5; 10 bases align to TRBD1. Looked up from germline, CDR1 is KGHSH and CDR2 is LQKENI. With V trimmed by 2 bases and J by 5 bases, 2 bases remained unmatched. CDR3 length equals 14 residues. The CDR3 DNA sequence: TGTGCCAGCTCACCATCGACAGGGGGCGAGACCCAGTACTTC. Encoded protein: CASSPSTGGETQYF.

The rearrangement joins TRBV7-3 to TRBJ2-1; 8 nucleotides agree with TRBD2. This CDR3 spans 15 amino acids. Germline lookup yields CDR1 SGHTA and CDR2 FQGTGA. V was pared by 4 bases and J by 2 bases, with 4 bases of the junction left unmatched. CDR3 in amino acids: CASSSWTSPYNEQFF. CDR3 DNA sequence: TGTGCCAGCAGCTCGTGGACTAGCCCCTACAATGAGCAGTTCTTC.

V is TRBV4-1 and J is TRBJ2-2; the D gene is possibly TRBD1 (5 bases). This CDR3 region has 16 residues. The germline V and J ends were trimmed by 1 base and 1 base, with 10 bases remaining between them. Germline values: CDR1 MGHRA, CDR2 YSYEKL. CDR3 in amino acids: CASSQGRGQNTGELFF. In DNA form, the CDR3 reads TGCGCCAGCAGCCAAGGGAGAGGACAGAACACCGGGGAGCTGTTTTTT.

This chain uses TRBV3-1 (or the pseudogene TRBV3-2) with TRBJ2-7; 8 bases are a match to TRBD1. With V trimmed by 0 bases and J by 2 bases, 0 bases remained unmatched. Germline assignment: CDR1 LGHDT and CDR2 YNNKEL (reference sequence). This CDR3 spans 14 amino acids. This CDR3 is CASSQEGQAYEQYF. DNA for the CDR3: TGTGCCAGCAGCCAAGAGGGACAGGCCTACGAGCAGTACTTC.

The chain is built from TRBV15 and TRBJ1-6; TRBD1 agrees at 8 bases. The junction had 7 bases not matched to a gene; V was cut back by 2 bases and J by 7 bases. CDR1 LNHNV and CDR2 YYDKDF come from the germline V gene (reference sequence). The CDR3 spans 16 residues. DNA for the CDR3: TGTGCCACCAGCAGACTAGGACAGGGCCTAAATTCACCCCTCCACTTT. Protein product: CATSRLGQGLNSPLHF. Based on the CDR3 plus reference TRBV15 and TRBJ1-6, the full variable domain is DAMVIQNPRYQVTQFGKPVTLSCSQTLNHNVMYWYQQKSSQAPKLLFHYYDKDFNNEADTPDNFQSRRPNTSFCFLDIRSPGLGDTAMYLCATSRLGQGLNSPLHFGNGTRLTVT.

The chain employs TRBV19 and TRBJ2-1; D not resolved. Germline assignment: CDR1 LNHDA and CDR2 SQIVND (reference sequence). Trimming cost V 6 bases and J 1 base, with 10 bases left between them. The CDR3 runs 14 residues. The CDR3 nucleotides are TGTGCCAGTAGCCCCCCGCAGTCCTACAATGAGCAGTTCTTC. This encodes CASSPPQSYNEQFF.

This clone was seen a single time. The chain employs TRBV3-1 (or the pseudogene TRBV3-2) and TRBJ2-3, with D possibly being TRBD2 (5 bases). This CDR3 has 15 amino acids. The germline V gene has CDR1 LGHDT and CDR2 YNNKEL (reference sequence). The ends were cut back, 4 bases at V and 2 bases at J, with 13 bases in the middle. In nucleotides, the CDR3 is TGTGCCAGCAGCCCTAGCTATAGCGTCACAGATACGCAGTATTTT. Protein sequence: CASSPSYSVTDTQYF.

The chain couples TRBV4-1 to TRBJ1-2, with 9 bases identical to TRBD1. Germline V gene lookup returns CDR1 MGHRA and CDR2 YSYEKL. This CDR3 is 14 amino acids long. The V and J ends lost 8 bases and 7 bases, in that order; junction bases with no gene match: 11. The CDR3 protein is CASSLTGGAGGYTF. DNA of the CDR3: TGCGCCAGCTCCCTTACAGGGGGCGCGGGTGGCTACACCTTC.

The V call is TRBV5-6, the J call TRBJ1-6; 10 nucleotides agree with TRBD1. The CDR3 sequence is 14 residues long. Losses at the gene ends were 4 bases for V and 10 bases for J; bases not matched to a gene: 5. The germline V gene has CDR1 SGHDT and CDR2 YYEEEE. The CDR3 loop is CASSQGQGMSPLHF. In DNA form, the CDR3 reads TGTGCCAGCAGCCAGGGACAGGGGATGTCACCCCTCCACTTT.

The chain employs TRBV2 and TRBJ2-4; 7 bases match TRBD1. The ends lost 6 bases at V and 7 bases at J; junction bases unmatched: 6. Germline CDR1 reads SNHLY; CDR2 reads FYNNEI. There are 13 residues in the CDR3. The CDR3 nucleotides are TGTGCCAGCAGCAGAGACAGGGATAACATTCAGTACTTC. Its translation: CASSRDRDNIQYF.

In DNA, the CDR3 is TGCGCCAGCAGCTTGGGTCGGAGGACAGGGGTTTCCGGGGAGCTGTTTTTT. Its protein is CASSLGRRTGVSGELFF. The chain joins TRBV5-1 to TRBJ2-2; TRBD1 aligns across 9 bases. V trimming: 0 bases; J trimming: 6 bases; junction bases outside the gene matches: 9. The CDR3 has 17 residues. CDR1 and CDR2 (germline): SGHRS, YFSETQ. Together with reference TRBV5-1 and TRBJ2-2, the CDR3 gives the full variable domain: KAGVTQTPRYLIKTRGQQVTLSCSPISGHRSVSWYQQTPGQGLQFLFEYFSETQRNKGNFPGRFSGRQFSNSRSEMNVSTLELGDSALYLCASSLGRRTGVSGELFFGEGSRLTVL.

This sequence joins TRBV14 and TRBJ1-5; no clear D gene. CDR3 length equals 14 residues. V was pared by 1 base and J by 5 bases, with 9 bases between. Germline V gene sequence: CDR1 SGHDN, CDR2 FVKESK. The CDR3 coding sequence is TGTGCCAGCAGCCAAGGAGGGCTGGATCAGCCCCAGCATTTT. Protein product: CASSQGGLDQPQHF.

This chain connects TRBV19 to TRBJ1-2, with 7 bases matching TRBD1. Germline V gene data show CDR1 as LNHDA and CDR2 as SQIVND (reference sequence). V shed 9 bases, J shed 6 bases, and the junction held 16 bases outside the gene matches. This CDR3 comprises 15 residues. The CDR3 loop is CASRRDRGSKNGYTF. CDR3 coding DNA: TGTGCCAGCCGACGGGACAGAGGATCTAAAAATGGCTACACCTTC.

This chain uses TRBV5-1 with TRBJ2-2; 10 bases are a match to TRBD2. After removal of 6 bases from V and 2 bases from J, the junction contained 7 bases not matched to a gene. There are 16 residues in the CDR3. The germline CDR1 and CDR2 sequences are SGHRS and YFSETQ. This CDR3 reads CASTQLAGSNTGELFF. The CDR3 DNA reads TGCGCCAGCACCCAACTAGCGGGAAGTAACACCGGGGAGCTGTTTTTT.

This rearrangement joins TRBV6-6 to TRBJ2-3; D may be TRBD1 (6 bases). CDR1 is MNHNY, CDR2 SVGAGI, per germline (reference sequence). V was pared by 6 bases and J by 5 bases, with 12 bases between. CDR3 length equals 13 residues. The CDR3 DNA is TGTGCCAGCAGATCGGACAGACTAGATACGCAGTATTTT. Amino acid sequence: CASRSDRLDTQYF.

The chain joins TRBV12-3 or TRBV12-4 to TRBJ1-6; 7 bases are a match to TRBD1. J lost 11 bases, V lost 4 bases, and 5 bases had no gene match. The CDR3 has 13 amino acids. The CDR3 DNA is TGTGCCAGCAGTTCAACGGGACAGACACCCCTCCACTTT. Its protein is CASSSTGQTPLHF.